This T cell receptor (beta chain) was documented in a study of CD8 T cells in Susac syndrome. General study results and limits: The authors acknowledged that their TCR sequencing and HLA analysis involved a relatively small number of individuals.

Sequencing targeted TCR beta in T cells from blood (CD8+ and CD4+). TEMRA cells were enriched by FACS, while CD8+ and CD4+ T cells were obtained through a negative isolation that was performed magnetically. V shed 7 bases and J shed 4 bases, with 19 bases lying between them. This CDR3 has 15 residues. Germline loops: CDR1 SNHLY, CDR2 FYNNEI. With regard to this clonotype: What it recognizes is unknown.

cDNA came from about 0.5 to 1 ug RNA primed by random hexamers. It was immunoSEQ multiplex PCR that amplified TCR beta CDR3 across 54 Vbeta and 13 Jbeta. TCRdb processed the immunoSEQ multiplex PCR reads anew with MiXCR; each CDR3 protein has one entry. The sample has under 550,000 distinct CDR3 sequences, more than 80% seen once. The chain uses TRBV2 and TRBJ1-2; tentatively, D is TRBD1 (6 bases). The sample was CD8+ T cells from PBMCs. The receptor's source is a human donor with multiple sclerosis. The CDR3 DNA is TGTGCCAGCACCCCAGGGGCAGGGATATCCTATGGCTACACCTTC. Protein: CASTPGAGISYGYTF. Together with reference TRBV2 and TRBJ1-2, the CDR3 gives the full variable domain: EPEVTQTPSHQVTQMGQEVILRCVPISNHLYFYWYRQILGQKVEFLVSFYNNEISEKSEIFDDQFSVERPDGSNFTLKIRSTKLEDSAMYFCASTPGAGISYGYTFGSGTRLTVV.